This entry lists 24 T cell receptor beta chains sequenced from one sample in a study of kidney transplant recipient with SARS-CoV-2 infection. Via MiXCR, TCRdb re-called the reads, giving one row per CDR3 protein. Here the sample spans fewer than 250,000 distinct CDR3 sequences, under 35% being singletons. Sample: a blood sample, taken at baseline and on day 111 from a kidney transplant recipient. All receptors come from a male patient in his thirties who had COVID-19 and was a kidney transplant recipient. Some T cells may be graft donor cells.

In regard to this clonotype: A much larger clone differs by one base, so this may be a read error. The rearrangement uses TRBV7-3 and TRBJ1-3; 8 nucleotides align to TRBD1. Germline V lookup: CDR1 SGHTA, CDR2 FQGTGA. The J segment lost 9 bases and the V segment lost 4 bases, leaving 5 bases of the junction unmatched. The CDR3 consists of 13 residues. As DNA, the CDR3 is TGTGCCAGCAGCTCGACAGGGGCGGGCACCATATATTTT. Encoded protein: CASSSTGAGTIYF.

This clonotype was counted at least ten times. The CDR3 reads CGSRACDSRKTYGYTF. The DNA for the CDR3 is TGTGGCAGTCGCGCGTGTGATAGCCGAAAGACCTATGGCTACACCTTC. The chain is built from TRBV8-2 and TRBJ1-2. TRBV8-2 is a pseudogene segment. This CDR3 contains 16 residues.

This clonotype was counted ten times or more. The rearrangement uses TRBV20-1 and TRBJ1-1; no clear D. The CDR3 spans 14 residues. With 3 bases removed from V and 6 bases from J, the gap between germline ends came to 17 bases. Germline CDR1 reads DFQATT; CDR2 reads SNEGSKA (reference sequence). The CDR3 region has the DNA TGCAGTGCTAGGGTATTCGGGTCGAGCGCTGAAGCTTTCTTT. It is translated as CSARVFGSSAEAFF.

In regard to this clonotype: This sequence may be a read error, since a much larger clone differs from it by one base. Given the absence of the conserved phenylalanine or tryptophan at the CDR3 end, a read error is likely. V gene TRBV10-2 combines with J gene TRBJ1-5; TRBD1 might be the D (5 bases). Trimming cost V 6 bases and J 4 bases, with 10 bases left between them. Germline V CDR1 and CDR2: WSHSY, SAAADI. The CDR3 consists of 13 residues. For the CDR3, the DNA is TGCGCCAGCAGAGACAGCATTAATCAGCCCCAGCATGTT. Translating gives CASRDSINQPQHV.

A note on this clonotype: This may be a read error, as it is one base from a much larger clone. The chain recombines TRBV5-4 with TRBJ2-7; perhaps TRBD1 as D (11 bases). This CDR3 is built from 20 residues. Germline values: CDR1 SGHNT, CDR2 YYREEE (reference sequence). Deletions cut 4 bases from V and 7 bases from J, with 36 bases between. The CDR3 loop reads CASSRTGGAETSGWRREQYF. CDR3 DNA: TGTGCCAGCAGCCGGACAGGGGGCGCGGAGACTAGCGGGTGGAGGCGGGAGCAGTACTTC.

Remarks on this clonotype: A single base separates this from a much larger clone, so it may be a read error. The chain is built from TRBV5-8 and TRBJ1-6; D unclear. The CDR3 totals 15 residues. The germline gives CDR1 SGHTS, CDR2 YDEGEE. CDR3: CAGSLVSRSGSPLHF. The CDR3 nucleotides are TGTGCCGGCAGCTTGGTCTCCCGGTCTGGTTCACCCCTCCACTTT.

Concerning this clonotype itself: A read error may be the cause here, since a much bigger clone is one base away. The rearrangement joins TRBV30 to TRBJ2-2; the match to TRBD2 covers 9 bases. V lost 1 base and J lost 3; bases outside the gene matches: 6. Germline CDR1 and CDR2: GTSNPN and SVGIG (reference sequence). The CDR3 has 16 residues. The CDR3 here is CAWSAGTSRYTGELFF. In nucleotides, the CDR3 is TGTGCCTGGAGTGCTGGGACTAGCAGGTACACCGGGGAGCTGTTTTTT. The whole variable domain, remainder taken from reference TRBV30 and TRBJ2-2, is SQTIHQWPATLVQPVGSPLSLECTVEGTSNPNLYWYRQAAGRGLQLLFYSVGIGQISSEVPQNLSASRPQDRQFILSSKKLLLSDSGFYLCAWSAGTSRYTGELFFGEGSRLTVL.

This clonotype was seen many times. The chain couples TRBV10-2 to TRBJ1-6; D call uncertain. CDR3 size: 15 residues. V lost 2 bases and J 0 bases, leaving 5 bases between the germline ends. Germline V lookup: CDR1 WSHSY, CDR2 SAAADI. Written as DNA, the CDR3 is TGCGCCAGCAGTGAGGCCAGCTCCTATAATTCACCCCTCCACTTT. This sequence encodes CASSEASSYNSPLHF.

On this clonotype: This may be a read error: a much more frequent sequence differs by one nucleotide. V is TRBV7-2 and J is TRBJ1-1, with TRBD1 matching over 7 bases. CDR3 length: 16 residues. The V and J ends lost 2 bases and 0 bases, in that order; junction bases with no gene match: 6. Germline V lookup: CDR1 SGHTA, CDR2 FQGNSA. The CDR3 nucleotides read TGTGCCAGCAGCTTACGAACAGGACAGGTGAACACTGAAGCTTTCTTT. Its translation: CASSLRTGQVNTEAFF.

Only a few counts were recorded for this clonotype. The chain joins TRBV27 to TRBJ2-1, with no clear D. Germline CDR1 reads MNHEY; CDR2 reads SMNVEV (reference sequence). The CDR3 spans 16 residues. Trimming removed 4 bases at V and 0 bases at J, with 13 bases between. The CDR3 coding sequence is TGTGCCAGCAGTTCCCAGTACGGGCACTCCTACAATGAGCAGTTCTTC. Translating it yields CASSSQYGHSYNEQFF.

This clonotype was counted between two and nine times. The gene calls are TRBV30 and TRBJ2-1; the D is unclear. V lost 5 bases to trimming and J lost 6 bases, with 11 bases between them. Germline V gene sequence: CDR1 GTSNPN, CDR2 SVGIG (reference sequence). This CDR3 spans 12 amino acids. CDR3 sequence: CAWAPVSNEQFF. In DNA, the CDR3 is TGTGCCTGGGCTCCCGTGAGCAATGAGCAGTTCTTC.

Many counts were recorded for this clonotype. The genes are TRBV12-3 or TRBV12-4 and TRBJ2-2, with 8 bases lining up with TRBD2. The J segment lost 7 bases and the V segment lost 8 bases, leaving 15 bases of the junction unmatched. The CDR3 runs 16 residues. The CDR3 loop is CASGSSGASLGGELFF. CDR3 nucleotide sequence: TGTGCCAGCGGGAGTAGCGGGGCATCACTAGGCGGGGAGCTGTTTTTT.

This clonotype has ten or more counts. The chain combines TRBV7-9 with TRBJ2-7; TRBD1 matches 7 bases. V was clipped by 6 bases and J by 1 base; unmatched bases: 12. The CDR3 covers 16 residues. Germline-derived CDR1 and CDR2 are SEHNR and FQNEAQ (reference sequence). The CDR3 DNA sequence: TGTGCCAGCAGATGGGACAGATGTTTTACTTCCTACGAGCAGTACTTC. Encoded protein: CASRWDRCFTSYEQYF.

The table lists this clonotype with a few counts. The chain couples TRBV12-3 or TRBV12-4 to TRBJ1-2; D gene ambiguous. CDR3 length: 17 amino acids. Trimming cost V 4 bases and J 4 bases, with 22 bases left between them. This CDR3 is CASSSLSSFRKTYGYTF. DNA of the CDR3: TGTGCCAGCAGTTCGCTGAGCAGCTTCCGAAAGACCTATGGCTACACCTTC.

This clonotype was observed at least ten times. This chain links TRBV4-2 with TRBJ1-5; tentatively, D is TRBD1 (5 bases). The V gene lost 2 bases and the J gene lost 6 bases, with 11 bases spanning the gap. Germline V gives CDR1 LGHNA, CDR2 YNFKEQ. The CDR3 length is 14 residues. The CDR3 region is CASSQPGRGQPQHF. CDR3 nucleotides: TGTGCCAGCAGCCAACCTGGGAGGGGTCAGCCCCAGCATTTT.

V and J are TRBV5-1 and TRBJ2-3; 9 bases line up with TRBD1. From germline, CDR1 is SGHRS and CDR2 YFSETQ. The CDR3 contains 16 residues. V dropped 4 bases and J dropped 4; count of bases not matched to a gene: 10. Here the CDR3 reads CASSPEGTGHADTQYF. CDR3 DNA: TGCGCCAGCAGCCCTGAGGGGACAGGGCATGCAGATACGCAGTATTTT.

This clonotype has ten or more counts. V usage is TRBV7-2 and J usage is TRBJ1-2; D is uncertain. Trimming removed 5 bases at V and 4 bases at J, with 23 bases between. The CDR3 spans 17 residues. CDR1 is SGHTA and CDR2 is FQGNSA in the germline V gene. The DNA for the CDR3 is TGTGCCAGCAGCGTTCGGACCAGAGACGGAAAGACCTATGGCTACACCTTC. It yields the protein CASSVRTRDGKTYGYTF. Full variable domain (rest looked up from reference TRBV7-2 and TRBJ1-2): GAGVSQSPSNKVTEKGKDVELRCDPISGHTALYWYRQSLGQGLEFLIYFQGNSAPDKSGLPSDRFSAERTGGSVSTLTIQRTQQEDSAVYLCASSVRTRDGKTYGYTFGSGTRLTVV.

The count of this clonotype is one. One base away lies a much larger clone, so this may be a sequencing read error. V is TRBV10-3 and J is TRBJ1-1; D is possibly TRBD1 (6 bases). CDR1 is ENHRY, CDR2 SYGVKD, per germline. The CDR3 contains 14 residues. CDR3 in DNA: TGTGCCATCACTCGACAGGCCATGAACACTGAAGCTTCCTTT. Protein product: CAITRQAMNTEASF.

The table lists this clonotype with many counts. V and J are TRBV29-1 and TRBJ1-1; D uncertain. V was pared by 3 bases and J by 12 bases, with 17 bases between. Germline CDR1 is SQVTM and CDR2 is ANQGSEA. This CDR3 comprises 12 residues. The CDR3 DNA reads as TGCAGCGTTGAGGCTGACCCCCGAGGGACTTTCTTT. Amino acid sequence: CSVEADPRGTFF.

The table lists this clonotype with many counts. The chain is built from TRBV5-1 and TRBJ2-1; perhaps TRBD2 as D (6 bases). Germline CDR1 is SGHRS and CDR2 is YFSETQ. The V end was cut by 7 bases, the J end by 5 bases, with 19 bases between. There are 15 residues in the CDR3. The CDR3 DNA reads TGCGCCAGCCACGCCATGCCGGGACTCAACAATGAGCAGTTCTTC. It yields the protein CASHAMPGLNNEQFF.

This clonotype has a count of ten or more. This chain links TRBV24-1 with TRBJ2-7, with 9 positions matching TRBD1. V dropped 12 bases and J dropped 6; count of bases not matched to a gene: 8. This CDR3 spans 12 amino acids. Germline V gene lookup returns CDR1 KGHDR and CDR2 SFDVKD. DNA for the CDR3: TGTGCCGCGGGGACAGGGCTTGGCGAGCAGTACTTC. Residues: CAAGTGLGEQYF.

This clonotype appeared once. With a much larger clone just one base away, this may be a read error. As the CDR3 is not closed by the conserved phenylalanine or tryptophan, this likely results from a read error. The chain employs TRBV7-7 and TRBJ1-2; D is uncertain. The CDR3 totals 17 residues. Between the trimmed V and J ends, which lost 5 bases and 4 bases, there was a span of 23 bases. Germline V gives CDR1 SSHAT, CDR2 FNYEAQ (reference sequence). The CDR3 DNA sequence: TGTGCCAGCAGCCATAAGGCTGAATCTCGAAAGACCTATGGCTACACCTCC. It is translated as CASSHKAESRKTYGYTS.

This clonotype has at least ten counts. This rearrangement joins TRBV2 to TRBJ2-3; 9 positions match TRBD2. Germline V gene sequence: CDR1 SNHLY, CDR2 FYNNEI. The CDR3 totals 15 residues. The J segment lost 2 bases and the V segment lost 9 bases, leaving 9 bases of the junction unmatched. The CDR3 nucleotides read TGTGCCAGAGATGGACTAGCGACTGACACAGATACGCAGTATTTT. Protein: CARDGLATDTDTQYF.

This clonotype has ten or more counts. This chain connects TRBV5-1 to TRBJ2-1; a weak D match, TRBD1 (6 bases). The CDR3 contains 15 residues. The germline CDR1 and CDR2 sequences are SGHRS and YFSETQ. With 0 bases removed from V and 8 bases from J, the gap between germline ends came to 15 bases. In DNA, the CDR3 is TGCGCCAGCAGCTTGGATCCCACAGGGCGAGATGAGCAGTTCTTC. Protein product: CASSLDPTGRDEQFF.